This TCR beta chain was recovered during a study of OX40 agonist ivuxolimab in advanced cancers. Study overall: Every patient in dose escalation had hepatocellular carcinoma, melanoma, renal cell or head and neck cancer.

Trimming left V 4 bases short and J 2 bases short, with 7 bases between. The CDR3 covers 14 residues. Looked up from germline, CDR1 is SGDLS and CDR2 is YYNGEE. Sampled blood was obtained at baseline, cycle 4 day 1, and cycle 7 day 1. The assay was immunoSEQ multiplex PCR, and TCRdb's table has in-frame clones only and misses some. The sample has 80,000 or so clones; around 90% are singletons. The TCR was taken from an adult with an advanced solid tumor such as melanoma, head and neck, liver or kidney cancer. Specimen: CD4+ or CD8+ T cells sorted from blood, collected in a trial of the OX40 agonist ivuxolimab. The J gene is TRBJ2-6, the V gene TRBV9; the D is unclear. CDR3 amino acids: CASSPNTGANVLTF. DNA for the CDR3: TGTGCCAGCAGCCCCAATACTGGGGCCAACGTCCTGACTTTC.